This T cell receptor (beta chain) appears in the sequencing data of a study of Graves' ophthalmopathy and Graves' hyperthyroidism. Study conclusions and caveats: Sensitivity of about 67% and specificity of about 72% were achieved by the model that predicted ophthalmopathy progression. Blood also contained most of the expanded thyroid clonotypes above 0.001 frequency.

Losses at the gene ends were 10 bases for V and 4 bases for J; bases not matched to a gene: 11. Germline assignment: CDR1 MNHNS and CDR2 SASEGT. There are 14 residues in the CDR3. RNA transcripts yielded amplified TCR beta CDR3 regions. RT-PCR with HTBI primers came first, then second-round multiplex PCR. TCRdb recomputed calls from the multiplex PCR reads with MiXCR, one row per CDR3 protein. The sample records a few hundred thousand distinct CDR3 sequences, 15% being singletons. Hyperthyroidism is called stable when no ophthalmopathy develops within 18 months of follow-up. Pregnant or lactating patients and those with other autoimmune diseases or uncontrolled infections were excluded. This clonotype was recorded at least ten times. Antigen specificity is unknown.

The chain couples TRBV6-1 to TRBJ2-5, with 8 bases that match TRBD2. The TCR originated in a woman younger than 35 with stable Graves' hyperthyroidism. Sequenced material: peripheral blood. In nucleotides, the CDR3 is TGTGCCATCGCCTTCGGGGGGGCATCAGAGACCCAGTACTTC. It encodes CAIAFGGASETQYF.